This TCR beta chain was sequenced for a study of shared clonotypes between healthy human individuals. Per the original data handling: Filtering was not the same, since immunoSEQ gave junction-only sequences without quality scores. The method was immunoSEQ multiplex PCR; TCRdb's version includes in-frame clones alone and lacks a portion of them. That table is the source of V, J and clone size, and D and trimming were worked out from the DNA. Here the sample spans a few hundred thousand clones, roughly 95% being singletons. This CDR3 is built from 12 residues. Germline assignment: CDR1 SGHNT and CDR2 YYREEE (reference sequence). Trimming pared 4 bases from V and 8 bases from J, leaving 9 bases between. CD45RO-negative cells were positively selected for CCR7, leaving out terminally differentiated effector memory CD45RA+ cells.

Sequenced sample: naive CD8+ T cells sorted from blood. This TCR derives from a woman in her thirties in good health. The genes are TRBV5-4 and TRBJ2-2; D is unresolved. The CDR3 protein is CASSPSSGELFF. As DNA, the CDR3 is TGTGCCAGCAGCCCATCTTCAGGGGAGCTGTTTTTT.